Shown below are 23 T cell receptor beta chains from a single sample sequenced in a study of CD8+ T cells in alopecia areata. cDNA prepared by RNA extraction and subsequent reverse transcription served as the template for sequencing. The table came from immunoSEQ multiplex PCR; TCRdb's copy has only in-frame clones and leaves some out. This sample yields about 150,000 clones, of which approximately 65% are seen a single time; 0.7% to 1% belongs to the top ten. The sample's treatment: oral pan-JAK inhibitor, 5-10 mg twice daily. The sequencing here drew on CD4+ T cells sorted from blood, taken at week 4, from a patient treated with tofacitinib. The source of these receptors is a human donor with alopecia areata.

This clone was recorded once. V gene TRBV9 combines with J gene TRBJ1-2; no definite D call. From germline, CDR1 is SGDLS and CDR2 YYNGEE. V lost 3 bases to trimming and J lost 8 bases, with 14 bases between them. The CDR3 is made up of 13 amino acids. The CDR3 DNA is TGTGCCAGCAGCGAAACAGCCGTCGGGGGCTACACCTTC. Protein: CASSETAVGGYTF.

This clone was counted a few times. The chain joins TRBV5-1 to TRBJ2-1; TRBD1 is a possible D gene (5 bases). This CDR3 region has 14 residues. Germline CDR1 reads SGHRS; CDR2 reads YFSETQ. Trimming removed 2 bases from V and 6 bases from J, with 12 bases in between. CDR3 bases: TGCGCCAGCAGCTTAAGTCCAGGGCCCAATGAGCAGTTCTTC. Translated: CASSLSPGPNEQFF. The full variable domain, its missing parts supplied by reference TRBV5-1 and TRBJ2-1, is KAGVTQTPRYLIKTRGQQVTLSCSPISGHRSVSWYQQTPGQGLQFLFEYFSETQRNKGNFPGRFSGRQFSNSRSEMNVSTLELGDSALYLCASSLSPGPNEQFFGPGTRLTVL.

The chain joins TRBV30 to TRBJ2-3; 8 positions agree with TRBD1. V lost 8 bases to trimming and J lost 5 bases; unmatched junction nucleotides: 12. This CDR3 has 14 amino acids. CDR1 and CDR2 from the germline V gene are GTSNPN and SVGIG (reference sequence). CDR3 sequence: CAHNPTGAVDTQYF. The DNA for the CDR3 is TGTGCCCACAACCCGACAGGGGCGGTAGATACGCAGTATTTT.

For the CDR3, the DNA is TGTGCCAGCAGTGACGCGGAATCCAACTATGGCTACACCTTC. Its protein product is CASSDAESNYGYTF. This chain joins TRBV2 and TRBJ1-2; D is unclear. Germline V gene sequence: CDR1 SNHLY, CDR2 FYNNEI. Trimming took 3 bases from V and 2 from J, leaving 10 bases between them. The CDR3 covers 14 residues.

This clone was detected many times. The chain uses TRBV14 and TRBJ1-1, with a possible D match to TRBD1 (5 bases). Germline CDR1 SGHDN, CDR2 FVKESK. The CDR3 has 16 amino acids. Between the trimmed V and J ends, which lost 5 bases and 4 bases, there was a span of 20 bases. CDR3: CASSSRGPPGGTEAFF. CDR3 in DNA: TGTGCCAGCAGCTCCCGGGGCCCCCCAGGCGGCACTGAAGCTTTCTTT. Supplemented by reference TRBV14 and TRBJ1-1, the full variable domain reads EAGVTQFPSHSVIEKGQTVTLRCDPISGHDNLYWYRRVMGKEIKFLLHFVKESKQDESGMPNNRFLAERTGGTYSTLKVQPAELEDSGVYFCASSSRGPPGGTEAFFGQGTRLTVV.

This chain joins TRBV5-1 and TRBJ1-1; a possible D gene is TRBD1 (5 bases). Germline CDR1 SGHRS, CDR2 YFSETQ. CDR3 length: 14 amino acids. V was cut by 3 bases and J by 3 bases, with 12 bases left in between. The CDR3 coding sequence is TGCGCCAGCAGCTCGGGACCCACGGACACTGAAGCTTTCTTT. Its translation is CASSSGPTDTEAFF.

In this sample, this clone turned up a few times. CDR3 residues: CAWSRGLLYGYTF. The CDR3 DNA reads TGTGCCTGGAGCCGGGGTCTACTCTATGGCTACACCTTC. This chain links TRBV30 with TRBJ1-2; D unclear. The V end was cut by 3 bases, the J end by 4 bases, with 12 bases between. CDR1 and CDR2 from the germline V gene are GTSNPN and SVGIG (reference sequence). There are 13 residues in the CDR3.

The chain links TRBV11-2 to TRBJ1-5; D might be TRBD1 (5 bases). V shed 4 bases and J shed 8 bases, with 18 bases lying between them. Germline CDR1 is SGHAT and CDR2 is FQNNGV. This CDR3 has 15 amino acids. CDR3 sequence: CASSSSGTVTEPQHF. The CDR3 nucleotides read TGTGCCAGCAGCTCGTCCGGGACGGTCACCGAGCCCCAGCATTTT.

Details on this clone: The sample has other DNA sequences that encode this CDR3 too. J is TRBJ1-5 and V is TRBV30, with TRBD1 matching 7 bases. Germline CDR1 is GTSNPN and CDR2 is SVGIG (reference sequence). This CDR3 contains 13 residues. J lost 0 bases, V lost 4 bases, and 0 bases had no gene match. This CDR3 is CAWTGGSNQPQHF. The CDR3 DNA sequence: TGTGCCTGGACAGGGGGTAGCAATCAGCCCCAGCATTTT.

The V and J genes are TRBV15 and TRBJ2-1; a weak D match, TRBD1 (6 bases). CDR1 and CDR2 from the germline V gene are LNHNV and YYDKDF (reference sequence). The CDR3 has 15 amino acids. Trimming took off 0 bases at V and 7 bases at J, with 13 bases between the two ends. CDR3 nucleotide sequence: TGTGCCACCAGCAGAGACAAGGGGGATCGAAATGAGCAGTTCTTC. Its translation: CATSRDKGDRNEQFF.

The chain has TRBV9 and TRBJ2-1; D may be TRBD1 or TRBD2 (5 bases each). This CDR3 has 15 amino acids. With 3 bases removed from V and 5 bases from J, the gap between germline ends came to 15 bases. Germline lookup yields CDR1 SGDLS and CDR2 YYNGEE. The CDR3 reads CASSGTGTNDNEQFF. The CDR3 coding sequence is TGTGCCAGCAGCGGCACCGGGACCAACGACAATGAGCAGTTCTTC.

The rearrangement uses TRBV29-1 and TRBJ2-5; D unresolved. Trimming removed 6 bases from V and 2 bases from J, with 16 bases in between. The CDR3 runs to 14 residues. Germline-derived CDR1 and CDR2 are SQVTM and ANQGSEA. CDR3 in amino acids: CSVVGIGWQETQYF. The CDR3 nucleotides are TGCAGCGTAGTCGGTATAGGGTGGCAAGAGACCCAGTACTTC.

This chain connects TRBV5-1 to TRBJ2-5; D gene unclear. Looked up from germline, CDR1 is SGHRS and CDR2 is YFSETQ. V shed 1 base and J shed 1 base, with 5 bases lying between them. This CDR3 spans 13 amino acids. CDR3 bases: TGCGCCAGCAGCTTGTTGTTCCAAGAGACCCAGTACTTC. Translating gives CASSLLFQETQYF.

V is TRBV11-2 and J is TRBJ1-6; possible D gene TRBD1, 5 bases. CDR1 and CDR2 (germline): SGHAT, FQNNGV. CDR3 size: 15 residues. Trimming shortened V by 0 bases and J by 9 bases, and 12 bases separated the two germline ends. The DNA of the CDR3 is TGTGCCAGCAGCTTAGACACGGGGCAGGGTTCACCCCTCCACTTT. It translates to CASSLDTGQGSPLHF. The whole variable domain, filled in from reference TRBV11-2 and TRBJ1-6, reads EAGVAQSPRYKIIEKRQSVAFWCNPISGHATLYWYQQILGQGPKLLIQFQNNGVVDDSQLPKDRFSAERLKGVDSTLKIQPAKLEDSAVYLCASSLDTGQGSPLHFGNGTRLTVT.

Only a few counts were recorded for this clone. The chain recombines TRBV7-2 with TRBJ2-7, with D uncertain. The CDR3 contains 15 residues. Germline CDR1 reads SGHTA; CDR2 reads FQGNSA. Trimming cost V 1 base and J 1 base, with 11 bases left between them. In DNA, the CDR3 is TGTGCCAGCAGCTTAGTCGGCCGGAAATCCTACGAGCAGTACTTC. Amino acid sequence: CASSLVGRKSYEQYF.

The chain employs TRBV7-3 and TRBJ2-3, with 8 bases matching TRBD1. V lost 5 bases, J lost 4 bases, and 11 bases stayed unmatched. The length of the CDR3 is 16 residues. Germline V lookup: CDR1 SGHTA, CDR2 FQGTGA. The CDR3 spells CASSLIGQGGPDTQYF. The CDR3 region has the DNA TGTGCCAGCAGCCTGATAGGACAGGGCGGGCCAGATACGCAGTATTTT.

This clone was seen only once. The junction departs from germline at one end; a sequencing error may be responsible. The V call is TRBV4-2, the J call TRBJ1-1; D is unresolved. The CDR3 totals 14 residues. Germline assignment: CDR1 LGHNA and CDR2 YNFKEQ. CDR3 region: CASRQDGLHLGAFF. CDR3 sequence (DNA): TGTGCCAGCAGACAAGATGGACTCCATTTAGGAGCTTTCTTT.

The chain carries TRBV5-1 and TRBJ2-7, with 9 bases fitting TRBD2. The V gene end was trimmed by 0 bases and the J gene end by 6 bases; junction bases not matched to a gene: 4. Germline CDR1 reads SGHRS; CDR2 reads YFSETQ. The CDR3 is 14 residues long. CDR3: CASSLVAGAPEQYF. CDR3 DNA sequence: TGCGCCAGCAGCTTGGTAGCGGGGGCCCCCGAGCAGTACTTC.

This chain uses TRBV2 with TRBJ1-6; D not certain. The CDR3 covers 11 residues. Trimming cost V 0 bases and J 14 bases, with 5 bases left between them. Germline values: CDR1 SNHLY, CDR2 FYNNEI. CDR3 amino acids: CASSEAVALHF. DNA for the CDR3: TGTGCCAGCAGTGAAGCCGTAGCCCTCCACTTT. Based on the CDR3 plus reference TRBV2 and TRBJ1-6, the full variable domain is EPEVTQTPSHQVTQMGQEVILRCVPISNHLYFYWYRQILGQKVEFLVSFYNNEISEKSEIFDDQFSVERPDGSNFTLKIRSTKLEDSAMYFCASSEAVALHFGNGTRLTVT.

J is TRBJ1-2 and V is TRBV4-3, with D tentatively TRBD1 (5 bases). This CDR3 spans 14 amino acids. V gave up 0 bases and J gave up 3 bases, with 8 bases separating them. CDR1 LGHNA and CDR2 YSLEER come from the germline V gene. The CDR3, as DNA: TGCGCCAGCAGCCAAGATCGGGGGTACTATGGCTACACCTTC. It is translated as CASSQDRGYYGYTF.

This clone has just one count. This chain joins TRBV5-1 and TRBJ2-7; D possibly corresponds to TRBD2 (6 bases). CDR1 is SGHRS, CDR2 YFSETQ, per germline. CDR3 length: 15 amino acids. Trimming took 3 bases from V and 0 from J, leaving 13 bases between them. This CDR3 is CASSSLAGSSYEQYF. In DNA, the CDR3 is TGCGCCAGCAGCTCCCTCGCGGGGAGCTCCTACGAGCAGTACTTC.

This clone was recorded only once. This sequence joins TRBV2 and TRBJ1-4; D uncertain. V was shortened by 6 bases and J by 7 bases, with 15 bases between the two germline ends. The CDR3 is made up of 14 amino acids. CDR1 SNHLY and CDR2 FYNNEI come from the germline V gene. The CDR3 DNA sequence: TGTGCCAGCAGCAAAATCCAGTCTGGTGAAAAACTGTTTTTT. Its protein is CASSKIQSGEKLFF.

In its sample, this clone was seen a few times. V usage is TRBV4-2 and J usage is TRBJ2-7; a weak D match, TRBD1 (6 bases). Germline V gene sequence: CDR1 LGHNA, CDR2 YNFKEQ. This CDR3 has 15 amino acids. Between the trimmed V and J ends, which lost 3 bases and 0 bases, there was a span of 12 bases. The CDR3 nucleotides read TGTGCCAGCAGCCAGTCTGGACAGTTCTCCTACGAGCAGTACTTC. This gives the protein CASSQSGQFSYEQYF.